This T cell receptor beta chain appears in the sequencing data of a study of T cell responses to AZD1222 COVID-19 vaccine. Points from the study as a whole: It should be noted that donors were predominantly white British and more often female, and clonal diversity was possibly underestimated.

Turning to this clone: Its antigen is not known.

The protocol was immunoSEQ multiplex PCR, while the TCRdb copy is restricted to in-frame clones and leaves out a portion. The sample contains 110,000 or so clones, approximately 89% of which appear only once. CDR1 and CDR2 from the germline V gene are MGHRA and YSYEKL. Trimming cost V 7 bases and J 6 bases, with 17 bases left between them. This CDR3 has 14 residues. The clonotype comes from an adult who received the AZD1222 COVID-19 vaccine. The V call is TRBV4-1, the J call TRBJ2-3; TRBD2 might be the D (5 bases). Sequences were derived from peripheral blood, sampled 28 days after the second AZD1222 dose. In DNA form, the CDR3 reads TGCGCCAGCATGAGGGCTGGAGCATACGATACGCAGTATTTT. The encoded protein is CASMRAGAYDTQYF.